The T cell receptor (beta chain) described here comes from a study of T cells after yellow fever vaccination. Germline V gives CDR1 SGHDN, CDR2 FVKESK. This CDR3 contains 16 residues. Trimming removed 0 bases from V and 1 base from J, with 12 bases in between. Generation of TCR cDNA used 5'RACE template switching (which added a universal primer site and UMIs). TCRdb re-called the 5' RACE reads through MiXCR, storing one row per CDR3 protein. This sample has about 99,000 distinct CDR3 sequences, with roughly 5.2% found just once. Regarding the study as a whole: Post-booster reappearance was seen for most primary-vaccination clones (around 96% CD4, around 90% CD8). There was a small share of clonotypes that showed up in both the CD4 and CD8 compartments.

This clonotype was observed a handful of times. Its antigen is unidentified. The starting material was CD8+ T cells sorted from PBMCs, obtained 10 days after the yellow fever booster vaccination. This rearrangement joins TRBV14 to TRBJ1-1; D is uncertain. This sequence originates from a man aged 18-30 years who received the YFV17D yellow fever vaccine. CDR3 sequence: CASSQETNRWNTEAFF. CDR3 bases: TGTGCCAGCAGCCAAGAAACCAACAGATGGAACACTGAAGCTTTCTTT. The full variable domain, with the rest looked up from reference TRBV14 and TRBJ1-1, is EAGVTQFPSHSVIEKGQTVTLRCDPISGHDNLYWYRRVMGKEIKFLLHFVKESKQDESGMPNNRFLAERTGGTYSTLKVQPAELEDSGVYFCASSQETNRWNTEAFFGQGTRLTVV.